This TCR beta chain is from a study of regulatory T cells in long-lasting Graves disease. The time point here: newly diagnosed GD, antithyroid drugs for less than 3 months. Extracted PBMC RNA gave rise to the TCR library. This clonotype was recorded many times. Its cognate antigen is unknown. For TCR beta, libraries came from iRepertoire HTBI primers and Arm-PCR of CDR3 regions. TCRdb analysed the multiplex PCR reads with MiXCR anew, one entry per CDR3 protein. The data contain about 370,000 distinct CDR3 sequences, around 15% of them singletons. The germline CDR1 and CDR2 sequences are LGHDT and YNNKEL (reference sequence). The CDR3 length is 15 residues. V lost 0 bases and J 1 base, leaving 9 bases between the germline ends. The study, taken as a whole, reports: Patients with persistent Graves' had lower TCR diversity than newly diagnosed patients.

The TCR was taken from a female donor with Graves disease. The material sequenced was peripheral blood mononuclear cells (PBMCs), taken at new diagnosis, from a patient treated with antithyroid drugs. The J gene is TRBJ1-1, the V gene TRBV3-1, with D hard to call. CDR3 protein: CASSQDSLWNTEAFF. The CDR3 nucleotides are TGTGCCAGCAGCCAAGACTCTTTATGGAACACTGAAGCTTTCTTT.